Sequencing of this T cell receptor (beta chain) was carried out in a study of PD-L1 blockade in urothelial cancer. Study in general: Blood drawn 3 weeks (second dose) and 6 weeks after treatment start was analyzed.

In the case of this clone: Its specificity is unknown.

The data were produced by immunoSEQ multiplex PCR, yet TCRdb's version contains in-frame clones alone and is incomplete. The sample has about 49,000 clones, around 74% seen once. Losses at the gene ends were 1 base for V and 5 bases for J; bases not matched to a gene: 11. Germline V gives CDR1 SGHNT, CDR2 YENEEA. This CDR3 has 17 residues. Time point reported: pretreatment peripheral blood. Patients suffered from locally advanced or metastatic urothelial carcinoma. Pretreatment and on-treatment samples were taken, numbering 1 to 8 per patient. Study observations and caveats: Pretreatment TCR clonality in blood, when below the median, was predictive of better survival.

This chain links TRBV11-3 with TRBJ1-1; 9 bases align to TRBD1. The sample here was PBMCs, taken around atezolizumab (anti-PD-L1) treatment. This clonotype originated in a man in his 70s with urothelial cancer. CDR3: CASSLVGTGPERTEAFF. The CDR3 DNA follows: TGTGCCAGCAGCTTAGTCGGGACAGGGCCGGAAAGGACTGAAGCTTTCTTT.